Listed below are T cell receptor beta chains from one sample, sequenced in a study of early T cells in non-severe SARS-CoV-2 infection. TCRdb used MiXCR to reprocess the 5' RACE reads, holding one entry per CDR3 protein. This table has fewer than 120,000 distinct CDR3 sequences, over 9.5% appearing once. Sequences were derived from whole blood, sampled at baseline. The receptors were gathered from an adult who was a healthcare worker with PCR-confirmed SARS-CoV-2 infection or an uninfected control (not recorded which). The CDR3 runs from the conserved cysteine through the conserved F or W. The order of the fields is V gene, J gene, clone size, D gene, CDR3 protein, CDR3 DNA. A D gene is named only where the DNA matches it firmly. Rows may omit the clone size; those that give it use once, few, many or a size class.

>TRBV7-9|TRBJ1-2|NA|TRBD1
CASSPRQGGGGYTF
TGTGCCAGCAGCCCGAGACAGGGCGGGGGTGGCTACACCTTC
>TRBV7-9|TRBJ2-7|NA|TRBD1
CASSLRPTRGLSYEQYF
TGTGCCAGCAGCTTACGGCCAACAAGGGGGCTCTCCTACGAGCAGTACTTC
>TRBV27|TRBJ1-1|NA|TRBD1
CASSPSTGGQAFF
TGTGCCAGCAGTCCCTCCACAGGGGGCCAAGCTTTCTTT
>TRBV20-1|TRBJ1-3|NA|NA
CSARDRLETNTIYF
TGCAGTGCTAGAGATAGATTGGAGACAAACACCATATATTTT
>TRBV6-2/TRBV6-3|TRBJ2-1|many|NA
CASNLYSYNEQFF
TGTGCCAGCAACCTCTACTCCTACAATGAGCAGTTCTTC
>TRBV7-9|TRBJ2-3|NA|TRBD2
CASSSRTRPDTQYF
TGTGCCAGCAGCTCCAGGACTAGACCAGATACGCAGTATTTT
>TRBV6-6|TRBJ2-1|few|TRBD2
CASTHGTSGSPYNEQFF
TGTGCCAGCACCCACGGGACTAGCGGGAGCCCTTACAATGAGCAGTTCTTC
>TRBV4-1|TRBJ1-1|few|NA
CASRESRGLNTEAFF
TGCGCCAGCAGAGAGTCAAGGGGTTTGAACACTGAAGCTTTCTTT
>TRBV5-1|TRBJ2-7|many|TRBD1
CASSPLPTRDRVYEQYF
TGCGCCAGCAGCCCCCTACCCACCCGGGACAGGGTATACGAGCAGTACTTC
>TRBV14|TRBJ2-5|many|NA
CASRHAGETQYF
TGTGCCAGCAGGCACGCGGGGGAGACCCAGTACTTC
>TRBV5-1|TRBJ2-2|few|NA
CASSLSQNTGELFF
TGCGCCAGCAGCTTGAGTCAGAACACCGGGGAGCTGTTTTTT
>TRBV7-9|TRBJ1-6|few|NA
CASSPGPPWESPLHF
TGTGCCAGCAGCCCGGGACCCCCATGGGAGTCACCCCTCCACTTT
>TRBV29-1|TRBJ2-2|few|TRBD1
CSVEPGGRTGELFF
TGCAGCGTTGAGCCAGGGGGCAGGACCGGGGAGCTGTTTTTT
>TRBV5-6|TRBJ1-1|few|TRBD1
CASSEMDRGTTEAFF
TGTGCCAGCAGCGAAATGGACAGGGGGACCACTGAAGCTTTCTTT
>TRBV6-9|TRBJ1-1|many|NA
CASSYSVPTDRTFISNTEAFF
TGTGCCAGCAGTTATTCGGTCCCCACTGACAGGACCTTTATCTCAAACACTGAAGCTTTCTTT
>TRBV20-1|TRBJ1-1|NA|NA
CSANGGMNTEAFF
TGCAGTGCTAACGGCGGGATGAACACTGAAGCTTTCTTT
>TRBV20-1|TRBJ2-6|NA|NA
CSASIAAGANVLTF
TGCAGTGCTAGTATTGCGGCCGGGGCCAACGTCCTGACTTTC
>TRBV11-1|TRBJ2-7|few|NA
CASSSAPASYEQYF
TGTGCCAGCAGCTCCGCGCCTGCATCCTACGAGCAGTACTTC
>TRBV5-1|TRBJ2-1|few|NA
CASSLIGDNEQFF
TGCGCCAGCAGTCTGATTGGGGACAATGAGCAGTTCTTC
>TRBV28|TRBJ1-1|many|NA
CASSLHFNRGTEAFF
TGTGCCAGCAGTTTACATTTTAACAGAGGCACTGAAGCTTTCTTT
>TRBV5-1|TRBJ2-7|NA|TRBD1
CASSSRTGAYEQYF
TGCGCCAGCAGCTCGAGGACAGGGGCATACGAGCAGTACTTC
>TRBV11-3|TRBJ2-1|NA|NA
CASSSVGNEQFF
TGTGCCAGCAGCTCCGTTGGCAATGAGCAGTTCTTC
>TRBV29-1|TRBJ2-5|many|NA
CSVVFRRLRRQETQYF
TGCAGCGTTGTTTTCAGGAGACTTAGGCGACAAGAGACCCAGTACTTC
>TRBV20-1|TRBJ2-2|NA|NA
CSASDPRTSGELFF
TGCAGTGCTTCGGACCCCCGAACGAGCGGGGAGCTGTTTTTT
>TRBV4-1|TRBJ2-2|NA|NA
CASSQEWSNTGELFF
TGCGCCAGCAGCCAAGAATGGTCGAACACCGGGGAGCTGTTTTTT
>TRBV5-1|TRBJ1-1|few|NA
CASSPDSNTEAFF
TGCGCCAGCAGCCCGGACTCGAACACTGAAGCTTTCTTT
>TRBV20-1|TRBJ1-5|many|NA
CSAGEGSHQPQHF
TGCAGTGCTGGGGAGGGCAGTCATCAGCCCCAGCATTTT
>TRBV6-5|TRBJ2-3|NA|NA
CAVLGAGTDTQYF
TGTGCCGTCCTGGGGGCAGGGACAGATACGCAGTATTTT
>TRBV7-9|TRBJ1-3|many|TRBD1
CASSTRQGDTIYF
TGTGCCAGCAGCACCCGACAGGGTGACACCATATATTTT
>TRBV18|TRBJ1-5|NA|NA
CASSPRDAVNQPQHF
TGTGCCAGCTCACCACGGGACGCCGTCAATCAGCCCCAGCATTTT
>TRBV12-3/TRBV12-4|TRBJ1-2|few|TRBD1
CASRTGVYGYTF
TGTGCCAGCAGAACAGGGGTTTATGGCTACACCTTC
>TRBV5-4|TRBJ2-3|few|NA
CASSQEPGTDTQYF
TGTGCCAGCAGCCAGGAACCTGGCACAGATACGCAGTATTTT
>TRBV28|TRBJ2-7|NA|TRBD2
CASSPWTSGSYEQYF
TGTGCCAGCAGTCCGTGGACTAGCGGGAGTTACGAGCAGTACTTC
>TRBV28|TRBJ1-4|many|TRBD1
CASSSGGEKLFF
TGTGCCAGCAGTTCAGGGGGTGAAAAACTGTTTTTT
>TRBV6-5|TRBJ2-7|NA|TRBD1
CASSHQLGGRGPTYEQYF
TGTGCCAGCAGTCATCAACTCGGGGGCAGGGGGCCAACCTACGAGCAGTACTTC
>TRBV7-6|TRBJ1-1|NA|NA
CASSLAAQTEAFF
TGTGCCAGCAGCTTAGCGGCACAGACTGAAGCTTTCTTT
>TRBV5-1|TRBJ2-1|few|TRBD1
CASSLGGQDYNEQFF
TGCGCCAGCAGCTTGGGGGGACAGGACTACAATGAGCAGTTCTTC
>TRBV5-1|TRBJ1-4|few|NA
CASSPRVTATNEKLFF
TGCGCCAGCAGCCCCAGGGTTACTGCAACTAATGAAAAACTGTTTTTT
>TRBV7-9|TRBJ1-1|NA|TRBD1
CASSRTGSTEAFF
TGTGCCAGCAGCCGGACAGGGAGCACTGAAGCTTTCTTT
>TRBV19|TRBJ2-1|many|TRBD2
CASSPGLADLLNEQFF
TGTGCCAGTAGTCCAGGACTAGCGGACTTGCTGAATGAGCAGTTCTTC
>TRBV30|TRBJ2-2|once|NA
CAWSVGGELFF
TGTGCCTGGAGTGTGGGCGGGGAGCTGTTTTTT
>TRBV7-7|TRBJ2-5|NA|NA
CASSRLPGEETQYF
TGTGCCAGCAGCCGCCTTCCGGGGGAGGAGACCCAGTACTTC
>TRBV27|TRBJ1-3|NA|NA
CASRRNSENTIYF
TGTGCCAGCAGGCGTAACTCTGAAAACACCATATATTTT
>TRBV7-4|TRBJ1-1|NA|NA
CASSPRDTGDTEAFF
TGTGCCAGCAGCCCCCGGGACACCGGGGACACTGAAGCTTTCTTT
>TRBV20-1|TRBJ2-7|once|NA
CSARDVDSYGQYF
TGCAGTGCTAGAGATGTGGACAGCTACGGGCAGTACTTC
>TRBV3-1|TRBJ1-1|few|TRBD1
CASSQRTGRAFF
TGTGCCAGCAGCCAACGGACAGGGAGGGCTTTCTTT
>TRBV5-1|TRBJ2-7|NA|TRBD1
CASSWPGQTYEQYF
TGCGCCAGCAGCTGGCCGGGACAGACCTACGAGCAGTACTTC
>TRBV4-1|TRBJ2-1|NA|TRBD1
CASSPRTGGDYNEQFF
TGCGCCAGCAGCCCGCGCACAGGGGGCGATTACAATGAGCAGTTCTTC
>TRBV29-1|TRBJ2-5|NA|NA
CSARHGETQYF
TGCAGCGCGCGACACGGGGAGACCCAGTACTTC
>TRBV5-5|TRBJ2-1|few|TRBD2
CASSLSWSAGPFYNEQFF
TGTGCCAGCAGCTTGAGTTGGTCAGCGGGGCCTTTCTACAATGAGCAGTTCTTC
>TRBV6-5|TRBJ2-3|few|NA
CASSYSGWVSTDTQYF
TGTGCCAGCAGTTACTCCGGGTGGGTTAGCACAGATACGCAGTATTTT
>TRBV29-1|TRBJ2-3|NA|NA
CSVEERASSTDTQYF
TGCAGCGTTGAAGAAAGGGCGTCTAGCACAGATACGCAGTATTTT
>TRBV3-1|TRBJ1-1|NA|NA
CASSQTPTGNTEAFF
TGTGCCAGCAGCCAAACCCCGACAGGCAACACTGAAGCTTTCTTT
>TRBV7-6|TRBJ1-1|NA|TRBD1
CASSLGTRGRGTEAFF
TGTGCCAGCAGCTTAGGTACCAGGGGGCGAGGTACTGAAGCTTTCTTT
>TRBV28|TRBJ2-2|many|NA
CASSLWGAGELFF
TGTGCCAGCAGTTTATGGGGAGCCGGGGAGCTGTTTTTT